A single sample gave rise to the 9 T cell receptor beta chains below, sequenced in a study of CD8 T cells in ankylosing spondylitis. Using its own MiXCR run on the 5' RACE reads, TCRdb lists one record per CDR3 protein. Altogether around 300,000 distinct CDR3 sequences are present, under 14% being singletons, with the ten largest covering about 10%. Sequenced sample: blood, either unsorted or a sorted T cell fraction (not recorded which). These TCRs come from a female donor with ankylosing spondylitis or in good health (not recorded which).

A few counts support this clonotype. The chain couples TRBV5-1 to TRBJ2-2, with 7 bases lining up with TRBD1. The CDR3 runs 16 residues. Unmatched junction bases numbered 7, after V lost 0 bases and J lost 5 bases. CDR1 is SGHRS, CDR2 YFSETQ, per germline. As DNA, the CDR3 is TGCGCCAGCAGCTTGGAGGGGGCCCGAGGGACCGGGGAGCTGTTTTTT. Protein sequence: CASSLEGARGTGELFF. The full variable domain, in which reference TRBV5-1 and TRBJ2-2 provide the parts outside the CDR3, is KAGVTQTPRYLIKTRGQQVTLSCSPISGHRSVSWYQQTPGQGLQFLFEYFSETQRNKGNFPGRFSGRQFSNSRSEMNVSTLELGDSALYLCASSLEGARGTGELFFGEGSRLTVL.

Notes on this clonotype: This may be a read error, as it is one base from a much larger clone. V usage is TRBV21-1 and J usage is TRBJ2-5; TRBD1, the D gene given by the table, was not confirmed from the DNA. TRBV21-1 is described as a pseudogene. The CDR3 has 14 residues. CDR3 nucleotides: TGTGCCAGCAGTACCCCGGAACCCCAAGAGACCCAGTACTTC. This sequence encodes CASSTPEPQETQYF.

This clonotype was counted many times. The V gene is TRBV5-1, the J gene TRBJ2-1; TRBD2 is a possible D gene (5 bases). V shed 0 bases and J shed 4 bases, with 20 bases lying between them. Germline-derived CDR1 and CDR2 are SGHRS and YFSETQ. There are 18 residues in the CDR3. CDR3 region: CASSLAGETTRRYNEQFF. DNA for the CDR3: TGCGCCAGCAGCTTGGCCGGGGAAACGACCAGGAGATACAATGAGCAGTTCTTC.

This clonotype was observed at least ten times. V is TRBV5-1 and J is TRBJ2-2, with 7 bases identical to TRBD1. The V and J ends lost 4 bases and 2 bases, in that order; junction bases with no gene match: 5. CDR1 SGHRS and CDR2 YFSETQ come from the germline V gene. The CDR3 runs 15 residues. The DNA of the CDR3 is TGCGCCAGCAGCGGGACAGCGAGTAACACCGGGGAGCTGTTTTTT. Its protein is CASSGTASNTGELFF.

This clonotype was observed at least ten times. V usage is TRBV24-1 and J usage is TRBJ2-2; 7 bases line up with TRBD1. The CDR3 contains 16 residues. After removal of 2 bases from V and 6 bases from J, the junction contained 8 bases not matched to a gene. The germline gives CDR1 KGHDR, CDR2 SFDVKD. CDR3 sequence: CATSDWTVQGAGELFF. As DNA, the CDR3 is TGTGCCACCAGTGATTGGACCGTGCAGGGGGCCGGGGAGCTGTTTTTT.

In this sample, this clonotype turned up a few times. The chain joins TRBV7-9 to TRBJ2-1; D gene uncertain. The CDR3 spans 15 residues. Germline CDR1 SEHNR, CDR2 FQNEAQ (reference sequence). V was trimmed by 3 bases and J by 2 bases, leaving 11 bases between them. As DNA, the CDR3 is TGTGCCAGCAGCTTGACCAATAAAGCCTACAATGAGCAGTTCTTC. Protein product: CASSLTNKAYNEQFF.

This clonotype was seen repeatedly, ten times or more. The rearrangement links TRBV29-1 to TRBJ1-1; TRBD1 might be the D (5 bases). Germline V gene lookup returns CDR1 SQVTM and CDR2 ANQGSEA. V was trimmed by 2 bases and J by 8 bases, leaving 15 bases between them. This CDR3 is 13 amino acids long. CDR3 region: CSVEKAGKREAFF. As DNA, the CDR3 is TGCAGCGTTGAAAAGGCAGGGAAAAGGGAAGCTTTCTTT.

This clonotype has a handful of counts. The chain recombines TRBV15 with TRBJ1-4, with 9 bases that match TRBD1. V shed 1 base, J shed 8 bases, and the junction held 11 bases outside the gene matches. Germline lookup yields CDR1 LNHNV and CDR2 YYDKDF (reference sequence). CDR3 length: 17 residues. DNA of the CDR3: TGTGCCACCAGCAGAGCCTGGCCGGGACAGGGACAAGAAAAACTGTTTTTT. Translating it yields CATSRAWPGQGQEKLFF.

This clonotype has a count of ten or more. This may be a read error: a much more frequent sequence differs by one nucleotide. V usage is TRBV7-2 and J usage is TRBJ2-1; 10 bases line up with TRBD2. The germline V gene has CDR1 SGHTA and CDR2 FQGNSA. The CDR3 loop spans 17 amino acids. The junction had 15 bases not matched to a gene; V was cut back by 5 bases and J by 8 bases. Here the CDR3 DNA reads TGTGCCAGCAGCCCACTCCCGGGACTAGCGAGAGTCCATGAGCAGTTCTTC. Protein: CASSPLPGLARVHEQFF.